This T cell receptor beta chain came from a study of multiple sclerosis patients with progressive multifocal leukoencephalopathy. At the level of the study: The control group, sampled over time, had multiple sclerosis, received natalizumab and did not develop PML. The study, taken as a whole, reports: At PML onset, no shared TRBV or TRBJ gene usage was seen. It is unclear whether the findings reflect JC virus infection or general immunocompromise. Clones expanded at PML were already present before and during natalizumab.

Sample time point: before natalizumab initiation. Sequenced by immunoSEQ multiplex PCR; TCRdb stores in-frame clones only, minus some. The sample lists approximately 31,000 clones; about 89% were seen once. Comments on this clone: The antigen is not known.

Input material: PBMCs. The TCR sequence derives from a human donor with multiple sclerosis.

As DNA, the CDR3 is TGTGCCAGTAGTATAAAAGGGGCCGTTAATAGCAATCAGCCCCAGCATTTT. Its translation is CASSIKGAVNSNQPQHF. J is TRBJ1-5 and V is TRBV19, with TRBD1 as a possible D gene (5 bases). Per the germline V gene, CDR1 is LNHDA and CDR2 is SQIVND (reference sequence). Trimming removed 2 bases from V and 0 bases from J, with 14 bases in between. This CDR3 contains 17 residues. The variable domain in full, completed from reference TRBV19 and TRBJ1-5, reads DGGITQSPKYLFRKEGQNVTLSCEQNLNHDAMYWYRQDPGQGLRLIYYSQIVNDFQKGDIAEGYSVSREKKESFPLTVTSAQKNPTAFYLCASSIKGAVNSNQPQHFGDGTRLSIL.